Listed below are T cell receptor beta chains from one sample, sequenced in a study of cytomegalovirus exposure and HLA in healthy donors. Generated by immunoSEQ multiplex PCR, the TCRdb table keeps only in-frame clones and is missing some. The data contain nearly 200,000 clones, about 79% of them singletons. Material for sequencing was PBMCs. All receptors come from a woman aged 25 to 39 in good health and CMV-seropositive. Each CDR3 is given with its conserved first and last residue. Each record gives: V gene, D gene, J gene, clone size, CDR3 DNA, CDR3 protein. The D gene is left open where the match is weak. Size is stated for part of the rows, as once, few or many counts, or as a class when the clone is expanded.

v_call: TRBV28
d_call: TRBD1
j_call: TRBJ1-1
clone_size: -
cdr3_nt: TGTGCCAGCAGTTTGGGGGGAGCAGGGGGAAACACTGAAGCTTTCTTT
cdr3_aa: CASSLGGAGGNTEAFF

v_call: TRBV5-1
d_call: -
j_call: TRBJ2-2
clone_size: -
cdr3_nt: TGCGCCAGCAGCTTGAACGCGGCGAACACCGGGGAGCTGTTTTTT
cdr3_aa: CASSLNAANTGELFF

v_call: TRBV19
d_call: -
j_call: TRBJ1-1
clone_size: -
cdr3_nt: TGTGCCAGTAGTATAGCTGGGCAACCGAACACTGAAGCTTTCTTT
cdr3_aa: CASSIAGQPNTEAFF

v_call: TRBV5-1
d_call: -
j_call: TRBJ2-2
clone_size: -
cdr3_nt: TGCGCCAGCAGTTTCACGCAGGGGTCCGGGGAGCTGTTTTTT
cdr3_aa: CASSFTQGSGELFF

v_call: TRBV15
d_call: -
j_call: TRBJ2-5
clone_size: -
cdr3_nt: TGTGCCACCAGCGACGGAACGAACCGACGCCAGCGGGAGACCCAGTACTTC
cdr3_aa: CATSDGTNRRQRETQYF

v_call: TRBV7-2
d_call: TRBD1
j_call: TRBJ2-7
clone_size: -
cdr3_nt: TGTGCCAGCAGGGGGACAGGGAGATGGGACGAGCAGTACTTC
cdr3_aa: CASRGTGRWDEQYF

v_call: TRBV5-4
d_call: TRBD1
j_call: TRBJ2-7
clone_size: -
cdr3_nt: TGTGCCAGCAGCCCGGCAGGGGGCGGGTTCGAGCAGTACTTC
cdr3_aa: CASSPAGGGFEQYF

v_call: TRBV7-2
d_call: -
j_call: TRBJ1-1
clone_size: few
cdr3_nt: TGTGCCAGCAGCTTAGACGGACAAGACACTGAAGCTTTCTTT
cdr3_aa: CASSLDGQDTEAFF

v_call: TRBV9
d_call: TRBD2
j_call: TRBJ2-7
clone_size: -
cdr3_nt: TGTGCCAGCAGCGCCCAAGCAGACCTAGCGGGAGTAAGGTACTTC
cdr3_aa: CASSAQADLAGVRYF

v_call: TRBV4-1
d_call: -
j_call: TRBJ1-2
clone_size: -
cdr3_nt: TGCGCCAGCAGCCAAGAAGGGGCAGGGGAAGCTGGCTACACCTTC
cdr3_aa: CASSQEGAGEAGYTF

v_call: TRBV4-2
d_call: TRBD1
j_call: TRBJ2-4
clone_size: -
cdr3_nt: TGTGCCAGCAGCCAAGATAGGTCAGGGGGCGCGACCAAAAACATTCAGTACTTC
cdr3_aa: CASSQDRSGGATKNIQYF

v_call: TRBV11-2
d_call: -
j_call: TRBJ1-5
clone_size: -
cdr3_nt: TGTGCCAGCAGCTTAGAGGCAGCCGGGTCCCAGCATTTT
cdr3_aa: CASSLEAAGSQHF

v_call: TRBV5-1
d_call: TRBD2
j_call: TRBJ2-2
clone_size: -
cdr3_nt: TGCGCCAGCAGCTTGGGACTAGCGGTATCCGGGGAGCTGTTTTTT
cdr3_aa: CASSLGLAVSGELFF

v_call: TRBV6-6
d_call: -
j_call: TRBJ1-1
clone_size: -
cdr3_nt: TGTGCCAGCAGTCCCTGGCCGGGATTAGGCACTGAAGCTTTCTTT
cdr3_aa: CASSPWPGLGTEAFF

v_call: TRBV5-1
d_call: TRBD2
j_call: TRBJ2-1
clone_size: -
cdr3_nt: TGCGCCAGCAGCTCCGCTAGCGGAGGGATGGATGAGCAGTTCTTC
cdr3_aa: CASSSASGGMDEQFF

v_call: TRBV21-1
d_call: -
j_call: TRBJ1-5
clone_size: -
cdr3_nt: TGTGCCAGCAGCTCAACGGACAGGGCCATGTATAGCAATCAGCCCCAGCATTTT
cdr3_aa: CASSSTDRAMYSNQPQHF

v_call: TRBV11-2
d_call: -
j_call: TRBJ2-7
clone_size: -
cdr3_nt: TGTGCCAGCAGCTTAGTAGCTCGGGAGCAGTACTTC
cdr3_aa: CASSLVAREQYF

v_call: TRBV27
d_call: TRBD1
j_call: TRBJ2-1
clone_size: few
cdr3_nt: TGTGCCAGCAGTTTCTCGACAGGGAATGCGGGTGAGCAGTTCTTC
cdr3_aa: CASSFSTGNAGEQFF

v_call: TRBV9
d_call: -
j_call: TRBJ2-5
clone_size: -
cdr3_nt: TGTGCCAGCAGCGTAGGGCTAAACAGGGCGGAGACCCAGTACTTC
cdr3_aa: CASSVGLNRAETQYF

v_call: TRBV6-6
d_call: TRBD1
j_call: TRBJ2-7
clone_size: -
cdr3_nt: TGTGCCAGCAGTTGGGACAGTAGTATCTACGAGCAGTACTTC
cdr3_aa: CASSWDSSIYEQYF

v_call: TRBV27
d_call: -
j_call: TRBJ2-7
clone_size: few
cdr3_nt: TGTGCCAGCAGCCGCGACCACTACTACGAGCAGTACTTC
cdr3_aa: CASSRDHYYEQYF

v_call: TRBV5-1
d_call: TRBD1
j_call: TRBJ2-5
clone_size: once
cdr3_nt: TGCGCCAGCAGCGCGGGACAGGTAGAAGAGACCCAGTACTTC
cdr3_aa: CASSAGQVEETQYF

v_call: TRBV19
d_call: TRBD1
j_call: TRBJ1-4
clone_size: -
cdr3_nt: TGTGCCAGTAGTATCGGGGGACAGATGAATGAAAAACTGTTTTTT
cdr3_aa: CASSIGGQMNEKLFF

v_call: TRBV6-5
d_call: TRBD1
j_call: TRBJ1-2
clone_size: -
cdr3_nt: TGTGCCAGCAGTTTCGGACAGGGACTCAACTATGGCTACACCTTC
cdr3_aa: CASSFGQGLNYGYTF

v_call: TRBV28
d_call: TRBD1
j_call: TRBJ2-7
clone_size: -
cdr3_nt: TGTGCCAGCAGTCAGGACAGGGTAAACCACGAGCAGTACTTC
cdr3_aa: CASSQDRVNHEQYF

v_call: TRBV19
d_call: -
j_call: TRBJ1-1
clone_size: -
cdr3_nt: TGTGCCAGTAGTATAGCGGTGAACACTGAAGCTTTCTTT
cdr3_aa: CASSIAVNTEAFF

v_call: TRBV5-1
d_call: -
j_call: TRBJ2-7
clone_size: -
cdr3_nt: TGCGCCAGCAGCATTCTCGGTCCGGGCGAGCAGTACTTC
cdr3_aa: CASSILGPGEQYF

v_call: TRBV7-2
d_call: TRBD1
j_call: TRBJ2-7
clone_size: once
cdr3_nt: TGTGCCAGCAGCTCCTCTTGGACAGGGCGGTTGGAGCAGTACTTC
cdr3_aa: CASSSSWTGRLEQYF

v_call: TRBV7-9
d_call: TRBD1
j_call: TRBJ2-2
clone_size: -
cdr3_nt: TGTGCCAGCAGCGGATATGCGGCCGGGACAGGGATCACCGGGGAGCTGTTTTTT
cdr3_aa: CASSGYAAGTGITGELFF

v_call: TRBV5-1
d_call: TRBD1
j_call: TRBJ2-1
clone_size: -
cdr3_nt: TGCGCCAGCAGCTTCCAGGGGGCGAGGGGCAATGAGCAGTTCTTC
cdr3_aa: CASSFQGARGNEQFF

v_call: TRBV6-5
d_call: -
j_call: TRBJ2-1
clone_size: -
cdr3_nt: TGTGCCAGCTTGGCGGCCTCCTACAATGAGCAGTTCTTC
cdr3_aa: CASLAASYNEQFF

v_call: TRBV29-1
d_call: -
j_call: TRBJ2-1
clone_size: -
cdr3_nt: TGCAGCGTTGGGTCTACGTGGGCCAATGAGCAGTTCTTC
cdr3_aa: CSVGSTWANEQFF

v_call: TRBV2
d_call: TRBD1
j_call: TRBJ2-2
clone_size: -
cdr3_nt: TGTGCCACGAGTTTCCGGACAGGTGACGGGGAGCTGTTTTTT
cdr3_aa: CATSFRTGDGELFF

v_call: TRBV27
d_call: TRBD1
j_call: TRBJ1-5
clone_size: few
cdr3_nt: TGTGCCAGCAGTTGGACAGGGGGTCAGCCCCAGCATTTT
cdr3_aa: CASSWTGGQPQHF

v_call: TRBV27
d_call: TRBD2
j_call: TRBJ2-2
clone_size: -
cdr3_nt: TGTGCCAGCAGTTTACGCCTAGCGGGAGTCCGGGCGAACACCGGGGAGCTGTTTTTT
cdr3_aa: CASSLRLAGVRANTGELFF

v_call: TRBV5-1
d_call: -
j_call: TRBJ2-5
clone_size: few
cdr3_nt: TGCGCCAGCAGCAAAGCGGAACCGAATGTGGAGACCCAGTACTTC
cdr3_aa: CASSKAEPNVETQYF

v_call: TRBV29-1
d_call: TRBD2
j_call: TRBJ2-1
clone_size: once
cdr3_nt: TGCAGCGCCGGGGGACTAGTAGGCGTCTTGGAGCAGTTCTTC
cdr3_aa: CSAGGLVGVLEQFF

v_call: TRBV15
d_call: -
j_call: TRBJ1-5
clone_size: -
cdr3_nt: TGTGCCACCAGCAGTTCGGGGTCGGGCAATCAGCCCCAGCATTTT
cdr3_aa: CATSSSGSGNQPQHF

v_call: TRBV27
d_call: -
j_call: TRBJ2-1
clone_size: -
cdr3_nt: TGTGCCAGCAGTTTAGGAGGAAAGCAGTTCTTC
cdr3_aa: CASSLGGKQFF

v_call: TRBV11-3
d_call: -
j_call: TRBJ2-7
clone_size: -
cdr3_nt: TGTGCCAGCAGCTTAAGGCAGGGGAACTACGAGCAGTACTTC
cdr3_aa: CASSLRQGNYEQYF

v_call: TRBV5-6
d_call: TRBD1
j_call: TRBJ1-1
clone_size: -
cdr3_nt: TGTGCCAGCAGCTTAGACAGGGGCTTGAACACTGAAGCTTTCTTT
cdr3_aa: CASSLDRGLNTEAFF

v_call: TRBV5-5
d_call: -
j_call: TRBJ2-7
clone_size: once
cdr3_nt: TGTGCCAGCAGATCTTGGGGTACAGGAACCTACGAGCAGTACTTC
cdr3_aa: CASRSWGTGTYEQYF

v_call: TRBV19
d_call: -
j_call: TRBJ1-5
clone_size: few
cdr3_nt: TGTGCCAGTAGTACCCCCCAGGGTTCGCCCCAGCATTTT
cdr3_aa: CASSTPQGSPQHF

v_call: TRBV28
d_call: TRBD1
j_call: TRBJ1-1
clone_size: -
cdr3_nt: TGTGCCAGCACCCTGACAGGGTTGAACACTGAAGCTTTCTTT
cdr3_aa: CASTLTGLNTEAFF

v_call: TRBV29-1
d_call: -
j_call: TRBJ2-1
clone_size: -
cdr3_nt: TGCAGCGTTGTTAACGAGTCCAATGAGCAGTTCTTC
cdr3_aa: CSVVNESNEQFF